This T cell receptor (beta chain) was recorded in a study of cytomegalovirus exposure and HLA in healthy donors. Method: immunoSEQ multiplex PCR; TCRdb's copy keeps in-frame clones and lacks some. Of about 98,000 clones listed, roughly 84% are singletons. Study observations and caveats: Investigators reported under 200 TCR beta chains as tied to cytomegalovirus. Researchers reported that a few CMV-associated chains were confirmed in vitro as CMV antigen-specific. While the bulk of TCR sequences proved rare, some public TCRs turned up in many donors.

This clone turned up a few times. The antigen is unknown. Losses at the gene ends were 0 bases for V and 0 bases for J; bases not matched to a gene: 7. The CDR3 totals 18 residues. Germline-derived CDR1 and CDR2 are LGHNA and YNFKEQ. While the first cohort had around 700 subjects, the donors belonged to the separate validation cohort of about 120 subjects. The clonotype was recovered from a man aged 18 to 30 in good health and CMV-seropositive. The specimen was PBMCs. The chain joins TRBV4-2 to TRBJ2-2; 7 bases match TRBD2. The CDR3, as DNA: TGTGCCAGCAGCCAAGATGGATCTAGCGGATCGAACACCGGGGAGCTGTTTTTT. Translating gives CASSQDGSSGSNTGELFF.